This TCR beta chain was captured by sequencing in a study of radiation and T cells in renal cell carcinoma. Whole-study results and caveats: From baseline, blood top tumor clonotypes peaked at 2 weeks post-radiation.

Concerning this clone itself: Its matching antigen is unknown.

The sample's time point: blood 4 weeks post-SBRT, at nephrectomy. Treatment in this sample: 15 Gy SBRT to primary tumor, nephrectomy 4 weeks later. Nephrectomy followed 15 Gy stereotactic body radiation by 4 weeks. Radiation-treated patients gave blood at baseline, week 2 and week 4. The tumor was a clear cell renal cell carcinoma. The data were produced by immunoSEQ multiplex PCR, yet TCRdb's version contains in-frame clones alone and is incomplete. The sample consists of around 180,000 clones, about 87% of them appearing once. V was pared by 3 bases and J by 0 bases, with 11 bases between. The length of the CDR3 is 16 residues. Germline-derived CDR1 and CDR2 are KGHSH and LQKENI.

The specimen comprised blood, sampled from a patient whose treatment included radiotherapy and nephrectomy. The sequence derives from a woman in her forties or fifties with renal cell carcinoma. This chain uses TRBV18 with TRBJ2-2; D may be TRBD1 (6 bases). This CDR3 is CASSPVDRANTGELFF. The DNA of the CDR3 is TGTGCCAGCTCACCCGTGGACAGAGCGAACACCGGGGAGCTGTTTTTT. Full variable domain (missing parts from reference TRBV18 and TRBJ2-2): NAGVMQNPRHLVRRRGQEARLRCSPMKGHSHVYWYRQLPEEGLKFMVYLQKENIIDESGMPKERFSAEFPKEGPSILRIQQVVRGDSAAYFCASSPVDRANTGELFFGEGSRLTVL.